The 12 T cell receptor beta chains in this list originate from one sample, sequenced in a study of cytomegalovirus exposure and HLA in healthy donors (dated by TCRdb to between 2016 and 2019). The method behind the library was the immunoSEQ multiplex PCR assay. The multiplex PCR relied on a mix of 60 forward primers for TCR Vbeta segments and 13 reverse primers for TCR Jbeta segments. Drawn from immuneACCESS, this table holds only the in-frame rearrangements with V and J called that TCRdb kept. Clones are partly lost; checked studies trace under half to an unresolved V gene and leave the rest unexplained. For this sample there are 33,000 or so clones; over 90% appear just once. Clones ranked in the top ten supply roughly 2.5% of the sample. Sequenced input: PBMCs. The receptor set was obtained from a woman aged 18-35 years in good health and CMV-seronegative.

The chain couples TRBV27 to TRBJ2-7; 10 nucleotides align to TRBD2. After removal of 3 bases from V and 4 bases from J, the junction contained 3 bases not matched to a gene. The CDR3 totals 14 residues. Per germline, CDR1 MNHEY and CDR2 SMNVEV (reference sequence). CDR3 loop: CASSFLAGVYEQYF. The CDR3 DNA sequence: TGTGCCAGCAGTTTTCTAGCGGGAGTATACGAGCAGTACTTC.

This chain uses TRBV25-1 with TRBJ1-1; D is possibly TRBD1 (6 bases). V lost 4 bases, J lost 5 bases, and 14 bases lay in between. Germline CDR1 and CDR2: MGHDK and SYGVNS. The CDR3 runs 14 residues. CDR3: CASSARRGGTEAFF. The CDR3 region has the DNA TGTGCCAGCAGTGCACGCAGGGGCGGTACTGAAGCTTTCTTT. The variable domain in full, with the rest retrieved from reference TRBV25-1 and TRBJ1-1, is EADIYQTPRYLVIGTGKKITLECSQTMGHDKMYWYQQDPGMELHLIHYSYGVNSTEKGDLSSESTVSRIRTEHFPLTLESARPSHTSQYLCASSARRGGTEAFFGQGTRLTVV.

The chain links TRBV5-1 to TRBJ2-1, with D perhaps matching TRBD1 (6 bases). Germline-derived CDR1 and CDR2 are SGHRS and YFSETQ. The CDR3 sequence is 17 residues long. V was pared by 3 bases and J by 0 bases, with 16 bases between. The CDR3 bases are TGCGCCAGCAGCTCATCAAACAGGGCCAGCTCCTACAATGAGCAGTTCTTC. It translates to CASSSSNRASSYNEQFF.

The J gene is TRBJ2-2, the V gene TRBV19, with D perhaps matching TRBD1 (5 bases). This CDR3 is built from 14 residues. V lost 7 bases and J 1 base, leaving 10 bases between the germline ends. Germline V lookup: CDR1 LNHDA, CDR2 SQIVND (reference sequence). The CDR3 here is CASNLGQNTGELFF. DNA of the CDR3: TGTGCCAGTAATTTGGGGCAGAACACCGGGGAGCTGTTTTTT.

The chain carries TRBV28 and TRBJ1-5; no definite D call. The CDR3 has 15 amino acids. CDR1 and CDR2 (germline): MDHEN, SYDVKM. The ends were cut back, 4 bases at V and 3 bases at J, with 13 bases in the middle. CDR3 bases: TGTGCCAGCAGTTGGAATGAGGTTTCCAATCAGCCCCAGCATTTT. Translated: CASSWNEVSNQPQHF.

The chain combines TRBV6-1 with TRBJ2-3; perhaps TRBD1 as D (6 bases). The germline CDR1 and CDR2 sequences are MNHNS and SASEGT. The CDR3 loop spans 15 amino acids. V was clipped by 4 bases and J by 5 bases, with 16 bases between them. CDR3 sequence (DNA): TGTGCCAGCAGTGGGGTGGGGGCAGGTGAAGATACGCAGTATTTT. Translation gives CASSGVGAGEDTQYF.

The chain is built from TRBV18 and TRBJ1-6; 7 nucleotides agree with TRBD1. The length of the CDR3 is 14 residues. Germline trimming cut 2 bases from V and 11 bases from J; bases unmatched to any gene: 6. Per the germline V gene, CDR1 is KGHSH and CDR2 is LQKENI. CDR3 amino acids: CASSPGTGDAPLHF. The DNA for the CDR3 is TGTGCCAGCTCACCAGGAACAGGGGACGCACCCCTCCACTTT.

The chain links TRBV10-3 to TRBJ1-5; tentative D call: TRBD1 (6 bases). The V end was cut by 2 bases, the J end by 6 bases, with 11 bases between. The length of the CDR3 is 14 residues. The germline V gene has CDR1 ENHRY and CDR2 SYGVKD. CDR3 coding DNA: TGTGCCATCAGTGAGGCGAAAGGGGGTCAGCCCCAGCATTTT. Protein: CAISEAKGGQPQHF.

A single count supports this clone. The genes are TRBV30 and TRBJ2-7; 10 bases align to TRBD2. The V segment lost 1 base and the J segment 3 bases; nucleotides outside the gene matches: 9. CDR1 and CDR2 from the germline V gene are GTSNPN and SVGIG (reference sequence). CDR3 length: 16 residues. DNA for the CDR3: TGTGCCTGGAGTGGAAGGAGGACTAGCGGTGGCTACGAGCAGTACTTC. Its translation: CAWSGRRTSGGYEQYF.

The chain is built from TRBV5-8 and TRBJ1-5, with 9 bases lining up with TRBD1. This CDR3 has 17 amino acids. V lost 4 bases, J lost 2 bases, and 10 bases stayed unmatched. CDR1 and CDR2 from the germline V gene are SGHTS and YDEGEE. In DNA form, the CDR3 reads TGTGCCAGCAGCGGAACCGGGACAGGGATCGGCAATCAGCCCCAGCATTTT. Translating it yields CASSGTGTGIGNQPQHF.

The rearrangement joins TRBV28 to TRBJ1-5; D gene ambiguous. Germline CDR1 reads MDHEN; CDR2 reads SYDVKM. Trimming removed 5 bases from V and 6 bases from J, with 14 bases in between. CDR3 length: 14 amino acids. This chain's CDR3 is CASSQWLSGQPQHF. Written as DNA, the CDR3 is TGTGCCAGCAGTCAGTGGTTGAGCGGTCAGCCCCAGCATTTT.

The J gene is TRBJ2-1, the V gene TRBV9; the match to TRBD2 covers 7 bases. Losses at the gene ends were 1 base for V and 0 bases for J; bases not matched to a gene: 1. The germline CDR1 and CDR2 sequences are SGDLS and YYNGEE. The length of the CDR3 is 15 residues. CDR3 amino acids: CASSVLAGSYNEQFF. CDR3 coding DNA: TGTGCCAGCAGCGTATTAGCGGGCTCCTACAATGAGCAGTTCTTC.